This T cell receptor beta chain was sequenced during a study of T-cell reconstitution after alpha-beta-depleted transplantation in children. A note on this clonotype: No antigen is known for it. This is likely a read error, given that the CDR3 carries no conserved phenylalanine or tryptophan at its end.

Germline lookup yields CDR1 MGHDK and CDR2 SYGVNS. The CDR3 has 14 residues. Findings of the study overall: The high TCRbeta diversity at day 60 in some patients came from surviving recipient T cells and thymic progenitors. Once a year had passed after transplant, T-cell counts and diversity came mostly from newly produced T cells. The study reportedly traced alpha-beta T cells about two months after transplant to several hundred expanded graft clones.

A TCRbeta library incorporating unique molecular identifiers was prepared. TCRdb independently ran MiXCR on the PCR reads; one entry per CDR3 protein. The table shows 700,000 to 950,000 distinct CDR3 sequences, with approximately 15% occurring only once. The chain links TRBV25-1 to TRBJ2-2; perhaps TRBD2 as D (5 bases). The sequence derives from a male patient younger than 18 who had a stem cell transplant for acute lymphoblastic leukemia, so the T cells may come from the graft donor. The sequenced sample was PBMCs, mostly from graft donor cells, obtained 360 days after TCRalphabeta/CD19-depleted stem cell transplant. The CDR3 DNA reads as TGTGCCATGGGCCCCGCGCTCATCACCGGGGAACTGTTTTGT. Encoded protein: CAMGPALITGELFC.